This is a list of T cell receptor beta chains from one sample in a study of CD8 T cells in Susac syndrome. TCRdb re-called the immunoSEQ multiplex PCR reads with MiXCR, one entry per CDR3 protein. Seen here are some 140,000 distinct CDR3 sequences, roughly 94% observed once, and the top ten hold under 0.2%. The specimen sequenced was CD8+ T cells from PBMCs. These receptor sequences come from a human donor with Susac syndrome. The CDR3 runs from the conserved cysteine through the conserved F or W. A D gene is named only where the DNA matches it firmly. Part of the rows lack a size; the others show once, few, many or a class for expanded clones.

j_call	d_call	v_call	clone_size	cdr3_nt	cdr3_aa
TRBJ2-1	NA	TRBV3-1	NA	TGTGCCAGCAGCCAAGCCACTCAGAGCAATGAGCAGTTCTTC	CASSQATQSNEQFF
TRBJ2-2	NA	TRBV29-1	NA	TGCAGTGTTGAATCGGGGGCATACACCGGGGAGCTGTTTTTT	CSVESGAYTGELFF
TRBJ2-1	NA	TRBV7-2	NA	TGTGCCAGCAGCCTACGTAACGGCAATGAGCAGTTCTTC	CASSLRNGNEQFF
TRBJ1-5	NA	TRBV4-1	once	TGCGCCAGCAGCCAAGAACCAGGGGTCAATCAGCCCCAGCATTTT	CASSQEPGVNQPQHF
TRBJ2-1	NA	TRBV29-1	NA	TGCAGCGTTGACAAGGCTTGGGGTTTCGGCAATGAGCAGTTCTTC	CSVDKAWGFGNEQFF
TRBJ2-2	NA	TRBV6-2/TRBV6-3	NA	TGTGCCGCGGGGTCGGCGAACACCGGGGAGCTGTTTTTT	CAAGSANTGELFF
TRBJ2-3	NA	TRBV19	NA	TGTGCCAGTACCATGGGCCGGGATACGCAGTATTTT	CASTMGRDTQYF
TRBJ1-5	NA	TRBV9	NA	TGTGCCAGCAGCAATGGGGGAAGCGCCCAGCATTTT	CASSNGGSAQHF
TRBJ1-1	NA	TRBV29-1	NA	TGCAGCGCCCGACTGGCGGAAGCTTTCTTT	CSARLAEAFF
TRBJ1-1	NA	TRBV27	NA	TGTGCCAGCAGTCCGAACATTGGTGCGGTGGACACTGAAGCTTTCTTT	CASSPNIGAVDTEAFF
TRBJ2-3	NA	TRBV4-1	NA	TGCGCCAGCAGCCAAGGAGGCGGAGGAAGCACAGATACGCAGTATTTT	CASSQGGGGSTDTQYF
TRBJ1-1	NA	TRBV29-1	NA	TGCAGCGTTGATCACGGGATTAACACTGAAGCTTTCTTT	CSVDHGINTEAFF
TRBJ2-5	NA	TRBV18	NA	TGTGCCAGCTCCCCAACTAAGACGCGACCTTCACAAGAGACCCAGTACTTC	CASSPTKTRPSQETQYF
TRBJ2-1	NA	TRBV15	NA	TGTGCCACCAGCAGAGAGAGGGGGAATGAGCAGTTCTTC	CATSRERGNEQFF
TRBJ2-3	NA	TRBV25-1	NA	TGTGCCAGCAGTGTTCTAGGGGCAGATACGCAGTATTTT	CASSVLGADTQYF